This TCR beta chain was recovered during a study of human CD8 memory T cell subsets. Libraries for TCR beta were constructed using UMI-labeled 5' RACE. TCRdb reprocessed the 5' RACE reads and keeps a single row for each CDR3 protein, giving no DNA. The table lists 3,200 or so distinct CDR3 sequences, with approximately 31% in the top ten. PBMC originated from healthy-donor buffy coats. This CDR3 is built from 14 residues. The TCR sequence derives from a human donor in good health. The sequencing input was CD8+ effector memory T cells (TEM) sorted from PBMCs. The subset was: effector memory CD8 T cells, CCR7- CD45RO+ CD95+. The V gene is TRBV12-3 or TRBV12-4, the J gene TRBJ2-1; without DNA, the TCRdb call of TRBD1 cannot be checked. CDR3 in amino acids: CASSLRRGYNEQFF.